What follows is one T cell receptor beta chain and its context. Profiling relied on immunoSEQ multiplex PCR, and the TCRdb table lists in-frame clones only, not all of them. The sample has roughly 150,000 clones, about 85% seen once. The germline V gene has CDR1 SGHVS and CDR2 FNYEAQ. Trimming shortened V by 5 bases and J by 5 bases, and 18 bases separated the two germline ends. This CDR3 comprises 15 residues. The data stem from a study of blood T cell repertoires in COVID-19. Study details: There were acute and convalescent COVID-19 samples, and they came from the United States, Italy and Spain.

This rearrangement joins TRBV7-6 to TRBJ2-5; tentative D call: TRBD2 (6 bases). This clonotype was obtained from a woman in her 50s with COVID-19, enrolled during active disease. Material: peripheral blood. The CDR3, as DNA: TGTGCCAGCAGCCGGGGGAGCGAGCGTCGGGAGACCCAGTACTTC. It is translated as CASSRGSERRETQYF. The full variable domain, completed using reference TRBV7-6 and TRBJ2-5, is GAGVSQSPRYKVTKRGQDVALRCDPISGHVSLYWYRQALGQGPEFLTYFNYEAQQDKSGLPNDRFSAERPEGSISTLTIQRTEQRDSAMYRCASSRGSERRETQYFGPGTRLLVL.